This T cell receptor beta chain originates from a study of blood T cell repertoires in COVID-19. Across the whole study: There were acute and convalescent COVID-19 samples, and they came from the United States, Italy and Spain.

Profiled with immunoSEQ multiplex PCR; TCRdb holds only in-frame clones, not every one. The sample shows 250,000 to 300,000 clones, roughly 89% of them seen only once. The receptor was isolated from a woman aged 30 to 39 with COVID-19, enrolled during active disease. Source material: peripheral blood.

The CDR3 DNA sequence: TGTGCCATCAGTGCGTCAGGGGGCGGGTATGGCTACACCTTC. Amino acid sequence: CAISASGGGYGYTF. The chain combines TRBV10-3 with TRBJ1-2; TRBD1 matches at 8 bases. CDR3 length equals 14 residues. The J segment lost 5 bases and the V segment lost 4 bases, leaving 6 bases of the junction unmatched. Looked up from germline, CDR1 is ENHRY and CDR2 is SYGVKD.